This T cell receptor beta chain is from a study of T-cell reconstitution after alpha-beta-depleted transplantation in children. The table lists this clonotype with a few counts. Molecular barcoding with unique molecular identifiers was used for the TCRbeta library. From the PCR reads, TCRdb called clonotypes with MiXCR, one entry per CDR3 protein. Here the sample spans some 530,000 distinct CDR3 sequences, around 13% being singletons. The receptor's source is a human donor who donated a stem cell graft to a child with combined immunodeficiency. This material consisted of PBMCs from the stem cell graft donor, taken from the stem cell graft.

CDR3 loop: CASSLGGQSGANVLTF. The CDR3, as DNA: TGCGCCAGCAGCCTGGGCGGACAGTCTGGGGCCAACGTCCTGACTTTC. The chain recombines TRBV4-3 with TRBJ2-6; weak D call: TRBD1 (6 bases). V gave up 4 bases and J gave up 1 base, with 11 bases separating them. This CDR3 region has 16 residues. Germline V CDR1 and CDR2: LGHNA, YSLEER.